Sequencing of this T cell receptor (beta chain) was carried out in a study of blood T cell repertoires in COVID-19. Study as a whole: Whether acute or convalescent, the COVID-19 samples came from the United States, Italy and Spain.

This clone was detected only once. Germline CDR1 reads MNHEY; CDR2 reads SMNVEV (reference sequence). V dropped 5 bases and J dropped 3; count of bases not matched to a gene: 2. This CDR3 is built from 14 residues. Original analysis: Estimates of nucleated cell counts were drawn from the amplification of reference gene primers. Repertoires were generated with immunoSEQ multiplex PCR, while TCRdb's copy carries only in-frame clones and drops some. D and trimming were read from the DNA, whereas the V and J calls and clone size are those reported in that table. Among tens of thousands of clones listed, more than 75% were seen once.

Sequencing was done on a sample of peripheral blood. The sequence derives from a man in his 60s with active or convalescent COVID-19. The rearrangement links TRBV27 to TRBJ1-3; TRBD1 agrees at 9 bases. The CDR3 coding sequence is TGTGCCAGCAGTCCGACAGGGGGTGGAAACACCATATATTTT. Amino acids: CASSPTGGGNTIYF.